A single sample gave rise to the 25 T cell receptor beta chains below, sequenced in a study of CD8+ T cells in alopecia areata. After isolation, RNA underwent reverse transcription to generate cDNA as the sequencing template. The repertoire was sequenced with immunoSEQ multiplex PCR; TCRdb's copy has only in-frame clones and lacks some. The sample has 150,000 or so clones; 55% are singletons. Sequencing used CD4+ T cells sorted from blood. The origin of the receptors is a human donor in good health.

This clone was detected only a few times. The DNA of the CDR3 is TGTGCCAGTAGTATGGTACAGGGTCCGGGAGCCAAAAACATTCAGTACTTC. It specifies CASSMVQGPGAKNIQYF. The chain joins TRBV19 to TRBJ2-4, with D maybe TRBD1 (6 bases). Germline V lookup: CDR1 LNHDA, CDR2 SQIVND (reference sequence). V was trimmed by 3 bases and J by 0 bases, leaving 15 bases between them. This CDR3 spans 17 amino acids.

The V call is TRBV30, the J call TRBJ1-2; D ambiguous. V was trimmed by 0 bases and J by 0 bases, leaving 11 bases between them. The germline CDR1 and CDR2 sequences are GTSNPN and SVGIG (reference sequence). This CDR3 has 15 amino acids. The CDR3 nucleotides are TGTGCCTGGAGTGTTAACTTTCAGGCTAACTATGGCTACACCTTC. As protein: CAWSVNFQANYGYTF.

The genes are TRBV29-1 and TRBJ1-2; TRBD1 matches 11 bases. This CDR3 has 13 residues. The germline CDR1 and CDR2 sequences are SQVTM and ANQGSEA. The trim removed 4 bases at V and 7 bases at J, leaving 5 bases unmatched. The CDR3 sequence is CSVVSGTGGGYTF. The CDR3 bases are TGCAGCGTTGTTTCCGGGACAGGGGGTGGCTACACCTTC.

V and J are TRBV5-4 and TRBJ2-3; 10 bases align to TRBD2. V shed 4 bases, J shed 0 bases, and the junction held 2 bases outside the gene matches. This CDR3 contains 15 residues. Germline assignment: CDR1 SGHNT and CDR2 YYREEE (reference sequence). CDR3 coding DNA: TGTGCCAGCAGCCCTAGCGGGGGAAGCACAGATACGCAGTATTTT. This sequence encodes CASSPSGGSTDTQYF.

On this clone itself: This same CDR3 is encoded by further DNA sequences in the sample. The chain employs TRBV29-1 and TRBJ2-3; TRBD2 might be the D (5 bases). The V end was cut by 5 bases, the J end by 6 bases, with 9 bases between. The CDR3 extends over 11 amino acids. Per the germline V gene, CDR1 is SQVTM and CDR2 is ANQGSEA. CDR3 protein: CSVPRADTQYF. CDR3 coding DNA: TGCAGCGTTCCGCGGGCGGATACGCAGTATTTT.

The chain combines TRBV29-1 with TRBJ2-1; 8 bases line up with TRBD2. The CDR3 is 14 residues long. CDR1 and CDR2 from the germline V gene are SQVTM and ANQGSEA. Trimming at V came to 7 bases and at J to 7 bases, leaving 12 bases not matched to a gene. The DNA for the CDR3 is TGCAGCGCTCCTACTAGCGGACGCCGTAATGAGCAGTTCTTC. Translation gives CSAPTSGRRNEQFF.

The rearrangement joins TRBV5-4 to TRBJ1-2; perhaps TRBD1 as D (6 bases). Germline CDR1 reads SGHNT; CDR2 reads YYREEE (reference sequence). CDR3 size: 15 residues. Trimming pared 4 bases from V and 0 bases from J, leaving 13 bases between. For the CDR3, the DNA is TGTGCCAGCAGCCGGGACACTTTAGCTAACTATGGCTACACCTTC. This codes for CASSRDTLANYGYTF.

V usage is TRBV29-1 and J usage is TRBJ2-3, with D possibly matching TRBD2 (5 bases). CDR1 and CDR2 from the germline V gene are SQVTM and ANQGSEA. The CDR3 loop spans 13 amino acids. V lost 6 bases, J lost 0 bases, and 10 bases lay in between. The CDR3 region has the DNA TGCAGCGTAAGGACTGTTAGCACAGATACGCAGTATTTT. Its translation is CSVRTVSTDTQYF.

The chain is built from TRBV6-5 and TRBJ2-5, with D unclear. The germline CDR1 and CDR2 sequences are MNHEY and SVGAGI. CDR3 size: 13 residues. Between the trimmed V and J ends, which lost 6 bases and 5 bases, there was a span of 13 bases. The CDR3 protein is CASSGYLRETQYF. In nucleotides, the CDR3 is TGTGCCAGCAGCGGGTACCTGAGGGAGACCCAGTACTTC.

The chain recombines TRBV30 with TRBJ1-1, with a tentative D call TRBD1 (5 bases). Trimming shortened V by 4 bases and J by 0 bases, and 12 bases separated the two germline ends. Per the germline V gene, CDR1 is GTSNPN and CDR2 is SVGIG (reference sequence). The CDR3 has 14 amino acids. This CDR3 reads CAWTGWEMNTEAFF. The CDR3, as DNA: TGTGCCTGGACAGGGTGGGAAATGAACACTGAAGCTTTCTTT.

The V gene is TRBV10-3, the J gene TRBJ2-1, with no clear D. Germline V lookup: CDR1 ENHRY, CDR2 SYGVKD. The CDR3 totals 12 residues. The V end was cut by 4 bases, the J end by 6 bases, with 7 bases between. The CDR3 protein is CAISALGNEQFF. DNA for the CDR3: TGTGCCATCAGTGCCCTTGGCAATGAGCAGTTCTTC.

The chain combines TRBV28 with TRBJ1-2, with 9 bases identical to TRBD1. Germline V lookup: CDR1 MDHEN, CDR2 SYDVKM. This CDR3 is built from 16 residues. The junction had 13 bases not matched to a gene; V was cut back by 9 bases and J by 2 bases. The CDR3 is CASFTIPGQGNYGYTF. The CDR3 coding sequence is TGTGCCAGTTTTACGATACCGGGACAGGGAAACTATGGCTACACCTTC.

The chain recombines TRBV29-1 with TRBJ1-2, with unresolved D. V shed 4 bases and J shed 4 bases, with 10 bases lying between them. Germline assignment: CDR1 SQVTM and CDR2 ANQGSEA. This CDR3 spans 12 amino acids. CDR3 in amino acids: CSVVEELYGYTF. CDR3 bases: TGCAGCGTTGTGGAGGAACTCTATGGCTACACCTTC.

The rearrangement uses TRBV6-5 and TRBJ2-4; possibly TRBD2 for D (5 bases). The germline V gene has CDR1 MNHEY and CDR2 SVGAGI. V was clipped by 0 bases and J by 8 bases, with 11 bases between them. The CDR3 is made up of 14 amino acids. The CDR3 bases are TGTGCCAGCAGTTACTCTCTTGGGCGGGACATTCAGTACTTC. This codes for CASSYSLGRDIQYF.

This clone was seen only once. V gene TRBV19 combines with J gene TRBJ2-5, with D perhaps assigned TRBD1 or TRBD2 (5 bases each). Between the trimmed V and J ends, which lost 9 bases and 5 bases, there was a span of 13 bases. The V gene's germline CDR1 is LNHDA and CDR2 SQIVND (reference sequence). The CDR3 has 12 residues. CDR3 protein: CASSKWGETQYF. CDR3 DNA sequence: TGTGCCAGCTCCAAGTGGGGGGAGACCCAGTACTTC.

This clone was found a few times. The gene calls are TRBV11-2 and TRBJ1-1; D is unresolved. The length of the CDR3 is 12 residues. The V gene's germline CDR1 is SGHAT and CDR2 FQNNGV. V lost 6 bases and J 11 bases, leaving 16 bases between the germline ends. The CDR3 region has the DNA TGTGCCAGCAGAGAGGTGGGGAATGTGGCTTTCTTT. It translates to CASREVGNVAFF.

This sequence joins TRBV5-1 and TRBJ1-1, with D unclear. Deletions cut 5 bases from V and 2 bases from J, with 10 bases between. Germline CDR1 is SGHRS and CDR2 is YFSETQ. The CDR3 is 13 amino acids. The CDR3 DNA is TGCGCCAGCAGGCTGGCAGTCAACACTGAAGCTTTCTTT. Translating it yields CASRLAVNTEAFF.

The rearrangement joins TRBV29-1 to TRBJ1-2; no clear D. The CDR3 runs to 11 residues. Germline V lookup: CDR1 SQVTM, CDR2 ANQGSEA. Trimming left V 2 bases short and J 3 bases short, with 4 bases between. This CDR3 is CSVERDYGYTF. Written as DNA, the CDR3 is TGCAGCGTTGAAAGGGACTATGGCTACACCTTC.

In its sample, this clone was seen a few times. V usage is TRBV19 and J usage is TRBJ2-2, with D hard to call. Germline V gene lookup returns CDR1 LNHDA and CDR2 SQIVND (reference sequence). The CDR3 has 16 residues. Trimming stripped 3 bases from V and 7 bases from J, with 18 bases between. CDR3 residues: CASSMRTQVGGGELFF. For the CDR3, the DNA is TGTGCCAGTAGTATGAGGACGCAGGTCGGTGGCGGGGAGCTGTTTTTT.

J is TRBJ2-4 and V is TRBV27; weak D call: TRBD1 (6 bases). Germline values: CDR1 MNHEY, CDR2 SMNVEV (reference sequence). This CDR3 comprises 14 residues. V dropped 5 bases and J dropped 1 base, with 9 bases sitting between them. The CDR3 coding sequence is TGTGCCAGCAGTCCTGACAGGGCCAAAAACATTCAGTACTTC. Its translation: CASSPDRAKNIQYF.

The chain is built from TRBV6-1 and TRBJ1-1, with 8 bases matching TRBD1. Germline V gene lookup returns CDR1 MNHNS and CDR2 SASEGT. The ends lost 4 bases at V and 1 base at J; junction bases unmatched: 5. The CDR3 consists of 15 residues. CDR3 DNA sequence: TGTGCCAGCAGTGCCGGTGGGACAGGGAACACTGAAGCTTTCTTT. It specifies CASSAGGTGNTEAFF.

CDR3 nucleotide sequence: TGCAGCCACTCCGGGACAGGGGACTATGGCTACACCTTC. Translated: CSHSGTGDYGYTF. This chain uses TRBV29-1 with TRBJ1-2, with TRBD1 identical over 10 bases. CDR1 is SQVTM and CDR2 is ANQGSEA in the germline V gene. The CDR3 length is 13 residues. The J segment lost 3 bases and the V segment lost 8 bases, leaving 6 bases of the junction unmatched.

The rearrangement links TRBV27 to TRBJ2-6, with no clear D. Trimming took 0 bases from V and 0 from J, leaving 12 bases between them. Germline loops: CDR1 MNHEY, CDR2 SMNVEV (reference sequence). This CDR3 is 18 amino acids long. The CDR3 DNA is TGTGCCAGCAGTTTATCTCGACACCTGGGCTCTGGGGCCAACGTCCTGACTTTC. Translation: CASSLSRHLGSGANVLTF.

The chain joins TRBV30 to TRBJ2-3, with a weak D call TRBD2 (5 bases). The CDR3 has 15 residues. Per the germline V gene, CDR1 is GTSNPN and CDR2 is SVGIG (reference sequence). Trimming left V 5 bases short and J 0 bases short, with 15 bases between. Here the CDR3 reads CAWRRAGLSTDTQYF. The CDR3 DNA reads as TGTGCCTGGCGGCGGGCAGGACTGAGCACAGATACGCAGTATTTT.

This clone was seen once. The J gene is TRBJ2-5, the V gene TRBV6-1, with TRBD1 matching over 11 bases. The J segment lost 4 bases and the V segment lost 8 bases, leaving 0 bases of the junction unmatched. Per the germline V gene, CDR1 is MNHNS and CDR2 is SASEGT. CDR3 size: 12 residues. The CDR3 loop reads CASGQGAETQYF. In DNA, the CDR3 is TGTGCCAGCGGACAGGGGGCAGAGACCCAGTACTTC.